The sequence of this T cell receptor beta chain was determined in a study of blood T cells in healthy people across ages (dated by TCRdb to about 2015). In the study overall: In model experiments, template switching captured roughly one uniquely barcoded TCR beta cDNA molecule for every two T cells. The donors were split into four age groups: young (average about 15 years), middle-aged (39), aged (approximately 59) and long-lived (roughly 80). Using the same blood draw, the study looked at two additional independent replicas of 1 million unique cDNA reads for two donors, one aged 18 to 30 and the other aged 80 or older. The study measured age-related changes in TCR beta repertoire diversity using deep sequencing normalized with unique cDNA molecular identifiers.

The approximately 40 donors, aged roughly 6 to 100 years, were systemically healthy Caucasian individuals from Russia. Each donor gave roughly 9 milliliters of peripheral blood, drawn into EDTA-treated Vacutainer tubes. Ficoll-Paque density-gradient centrifugation was used to isolate PBMCs, with at least 6 million obtained per sample. Trizol reagent was used to extract total RNA from the PBMCs, yielding at least 5 micrograms per sample. Naive CD45RAhigh/CD27high T cell percentages were measured by flow cytometry on a PBMC aliquot from every donor. Library generation was performed with 5' RACE. Sequencing used an Illumina HiSeq 2500. A second about 7 to 12 cycle PCR used a sample-barcoded 5' primer and a J-beta primer mix. A unique molecular identifier was introduced onto each TCR beta cDNA molecule by a template-switch 5' adaptor carrying 12 random nucleotides. At least 2.5 million CDR3-containing paired-end reads were obtained from each sample. The Mint cDNA synthesis kit, primed by a TRBC-specific oligonucleotide, was used to synthesize first-strand cDNA from all RNA. Following uracil-DNA glycosylase treatment, all cDNA underwent a first 18-cycle PCR with the universal primers M1SS and BC2_uni_R. As for the authors' bioinformatics: Normalization of each sample was performed by random selection of 1 million high-quality reads, each carrying a distinct molecular identifier. Reads with shared molecular identifiers were discarded instead of being binned into consensus sequences. MiTCR, run with a Q25 quality threshold and the strictest error-elimination algorithm, handled CDR3 identification, clonotype clustering and error correction. Lower-bound total TCR beta diversity was estimated with a nonparametric unseen species model using Euler transformation. The public reads were quality trimmed at Q25 with fastp and then assembled into clones with MiXCR by TCRdb, keeping productive beta chains. Rows with one shared CDR3 protein collapse into an entry with the most common genes and DNA. The V and J calls follow TCRdb's processing rather than the paper's. Present in this sample are approximately 760,000 distinct CDR3 sequences, roughly 25% of which were seen just once. Together, the top ten hold more than 8% of the sample.

Spanning cysteine to phenylalanine, the CDR3 consists of 14 amino acids. Only the CDR3 DNA stays, 42 bases, in frame from base 1. CDR1 is given as MNHEY and CDR2 as SVGAGI, both from the germline V gene. The study at large found these results: Compared with the aged group, the long-lived group had more naive CD4+ T cells, fewer expanded clones and increased TCR diversity, a pattern suggesting age selection. Because donor CMV infection status was unknown, age-related changes in expanded clonotypes were potentially confounded. Estimates of total diversity based on one million sequenced T cells were regarded as lower bounds and as underestimates. As age increased, observed TCR beta diversity per million T cells dropped in a roughly linear way, and a significant reduction was already evident by age 40. Bulk unsorted PBMC profiling prevented conclusive comparison of naive and antigen-experienced compartments. There was a strong correlation between observed TCR beta diversity and the percentage of naive T cells measured by flow cytometry.

For this clonotype: There is no known antigen for this receptor. Base qualities are not provided; no much larger clone lies one nucleotide away.

This sample was shared with a second study, whose subject was T cells of mothers and their children. Taken from the second paper: Nine systemically healthy Caucasian individuals, comprising three mothers and their six children, were included as donors. cDNA synthesis consumed the entire amount of extracted RNA, loaded at approximately 1.5 ug RNA in each 15 ul reaction. In the second PCR, the M1S primer introduced both the sample barcodes and 2-4 random nucleotides. Each mother yielded over 8.5 million TCR beta CDR3 reads and each child about 3 million reads. TCR recombination output is similarly shaped by thymic selection in related and unrelated pairs, with a minor effect exerted by inherited differences. Normalized repertoire overlap in related mother-child pairs was always slightly higher than in unrelated mother-child pairs, but the difference was never significant. No persistent microchimeric T cell clones were found, with a detection sensitivity of 80 to 100 clones per million clonotypes. To look for features that set related mother-child pairs apart from unrelated individuals, the researchers ran deep NGS to compare the TCR beta repertoires of mothers and children. On average, the children were around 11 +/- 4 years old, while the mothers were about 37 +/- 4 years old. After adapter ligation was performed with NEBNext reagents, the libraries were sequenced on an Illumina HiSeq 2000 with 100+100 nt paired-end reads. To prevent cross-contamination, the mother and child libraries were prepared one month apart and sequenced in separate runs. Between roughly 450,000 and 2,200,000 distinct TCR beta clonotypes were identified per donor. Naive TCR beta clonotypes were estimated from low-frequency clonotypes matched to each donor's FACS-determined naive share, without sorting.

This receptor was identified in a boy between 10 and 17 years old in good health. The chain joins TRBV6-5 to TRBJ2-1, with the D assignment possibly TRBD1 or TRBD2, given 6 matching bases for each. The DNA matches TRBJ2-5 better at its end, which makes the J call doubtful. The source material was blood. The DNA reads as follows: TGTGCCAGCAGTAGGGGGGTAGCTGGGGAGACCCAGTACTTC. Its protein product is CASSRGVAGETQYF.